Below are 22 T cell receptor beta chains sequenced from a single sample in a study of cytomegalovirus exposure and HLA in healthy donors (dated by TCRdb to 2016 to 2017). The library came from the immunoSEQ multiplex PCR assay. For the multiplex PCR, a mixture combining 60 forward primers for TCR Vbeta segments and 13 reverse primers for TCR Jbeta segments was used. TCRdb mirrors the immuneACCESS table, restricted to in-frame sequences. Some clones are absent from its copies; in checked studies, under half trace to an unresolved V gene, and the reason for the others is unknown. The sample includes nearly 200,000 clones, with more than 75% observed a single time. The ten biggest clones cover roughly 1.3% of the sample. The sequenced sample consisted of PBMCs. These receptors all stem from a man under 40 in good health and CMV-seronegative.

The CDR3 sequence is CATTYEQYF. In DNA, the CDR3 is TGTGCCACCACCTACGAGCAGTACTTC. This chain links TRBV5-4 with TRBJ2-7; D not certain. The germline V gene has CDR1 SGHNT and CDR2 YYREEE (reference sequence). V was cut by 9 bases and J by 2 bases, with 3 bases left in between. The CDR3 covers 9 residues.

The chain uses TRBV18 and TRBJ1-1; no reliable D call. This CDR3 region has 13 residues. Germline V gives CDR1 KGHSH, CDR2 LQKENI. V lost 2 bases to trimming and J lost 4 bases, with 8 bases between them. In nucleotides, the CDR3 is TGTGCCAGCTCACCATCGTCGGTCACTGAAGCTTTCTTT. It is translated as CASSPSSVTEAFF.

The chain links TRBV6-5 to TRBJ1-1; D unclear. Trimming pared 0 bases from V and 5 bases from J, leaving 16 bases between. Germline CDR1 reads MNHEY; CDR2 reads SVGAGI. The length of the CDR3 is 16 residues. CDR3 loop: CASSYSRAAIPTEAFF. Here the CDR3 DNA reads TGTGCCAGCAGTTACTCGAGGGCCGCGATACCGACTGAAGCTTTCTTT.

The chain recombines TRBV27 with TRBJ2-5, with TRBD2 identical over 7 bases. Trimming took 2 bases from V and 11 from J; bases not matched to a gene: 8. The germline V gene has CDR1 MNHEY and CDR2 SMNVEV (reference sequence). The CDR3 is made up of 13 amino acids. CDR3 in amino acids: CASSLVGGREQYF. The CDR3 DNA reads TGTGCCAGCAGTTTAGTTGGGGGGAGGGAGCAGTACTTC.

CDR3 nucleotides: TGTGCCAGCAGTACGACAGGGGACTATGGCTACACCTTC. It yields the protein CASSTTGDYGYTF. The chain joins TRBV6-1 to TRBJ1-2, with 8 nucleotides matching TRBD1. V lost 5 bases, J lost 3 bases, and 2 bases stayed unmatched. The CDR3 extends over 13 amino acids. Germline V CDR1 and CDR2: MNHNS, SASEGT.

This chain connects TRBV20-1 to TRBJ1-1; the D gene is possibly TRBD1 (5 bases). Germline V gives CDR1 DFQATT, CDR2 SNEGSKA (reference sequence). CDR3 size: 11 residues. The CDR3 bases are TGCACTGGACATACGAACACTGAAGCTTTCTTT. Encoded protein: CTGHTNTEAFF.

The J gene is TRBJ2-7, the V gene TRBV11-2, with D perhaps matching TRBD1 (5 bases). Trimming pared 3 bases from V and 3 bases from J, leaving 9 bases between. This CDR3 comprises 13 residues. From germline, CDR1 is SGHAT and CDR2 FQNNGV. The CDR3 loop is CASSFGHGYEQYF. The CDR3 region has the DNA TGTGCCAGCAGCTTCGGACACGGCTACGAGCAGTACTTC.

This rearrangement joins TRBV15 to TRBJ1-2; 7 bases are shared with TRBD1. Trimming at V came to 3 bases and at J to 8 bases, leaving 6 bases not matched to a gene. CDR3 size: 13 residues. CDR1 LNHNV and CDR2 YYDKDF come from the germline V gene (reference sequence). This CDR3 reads CATSSTGVGGYTF. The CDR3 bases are TGTGCCACCAGCAGCACAGGGGTGGGAGGCTACACCTTC.

In nucleotides, the CDR3 is TGTGCCAGCAGGGACTCCGGGACTAGTGCGGGGAATGAGCAGTTCTTC. The encoded protein is CASRDSGTSAGNEQFF. This sequence joins TRBV6-6 and TRBJ2-1; 8 positions agree with TRBD2. Germline V gene lookup returns CDR1 MNHNY and CDR2 SVGAGI (reference sequence). The CDR3 runs to 16 residues. V was pared by 6 bases and J by 7 bases, with 14 bases of the junction left unmatched.

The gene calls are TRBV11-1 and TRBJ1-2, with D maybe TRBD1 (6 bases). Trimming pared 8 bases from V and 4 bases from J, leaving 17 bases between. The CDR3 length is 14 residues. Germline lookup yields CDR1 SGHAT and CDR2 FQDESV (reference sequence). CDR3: CASGTPILPYGYTF. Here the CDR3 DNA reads TGTGCCAGCGGGACACCGATCCTCCCCTATGGCTACACCTTC.

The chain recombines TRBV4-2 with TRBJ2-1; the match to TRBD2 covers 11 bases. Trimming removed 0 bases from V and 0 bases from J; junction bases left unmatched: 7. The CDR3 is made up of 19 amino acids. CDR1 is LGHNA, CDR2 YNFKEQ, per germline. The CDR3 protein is CASSQEGTSGSGSYNEQFF. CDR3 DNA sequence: TGTGCCAGCAGCCAAGAAGGAACTAGCGGGAGCGGCTCCTACAATGAGCAGTTCTTC.

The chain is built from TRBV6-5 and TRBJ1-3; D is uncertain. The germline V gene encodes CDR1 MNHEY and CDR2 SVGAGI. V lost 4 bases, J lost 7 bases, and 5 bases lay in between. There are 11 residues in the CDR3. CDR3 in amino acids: CASSFLNTIYF. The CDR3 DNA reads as TGTGCCAGCAGTTTCCTCAACACCATATATTTT.

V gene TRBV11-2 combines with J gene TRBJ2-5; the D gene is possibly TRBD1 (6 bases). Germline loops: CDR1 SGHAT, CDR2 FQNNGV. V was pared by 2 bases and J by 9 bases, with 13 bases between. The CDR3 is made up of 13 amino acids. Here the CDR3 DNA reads TGTGCCAGCAGCTTAACAGGGATAAAGGCCCAGTACTTC. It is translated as CASSLTGIKAQYF.

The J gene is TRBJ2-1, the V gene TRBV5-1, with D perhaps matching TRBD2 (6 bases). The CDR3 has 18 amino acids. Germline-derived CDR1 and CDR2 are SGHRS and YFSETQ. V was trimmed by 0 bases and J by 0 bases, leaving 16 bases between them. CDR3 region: CASSLGRSSASSYNEQFF. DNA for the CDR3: TGCGCCAGCAGCTTGGGTCGGTCTAGCGCAAGCTCCTACAATGAGCAGTTCTTC.

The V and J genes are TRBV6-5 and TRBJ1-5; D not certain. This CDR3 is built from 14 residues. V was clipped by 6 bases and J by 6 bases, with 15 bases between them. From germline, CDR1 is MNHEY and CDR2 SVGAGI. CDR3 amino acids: CASSLGREAQPQHF. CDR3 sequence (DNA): TGTGCCAGCAGCCTCGGACGGGAGGCTCAGCCCCAGCATTTT.

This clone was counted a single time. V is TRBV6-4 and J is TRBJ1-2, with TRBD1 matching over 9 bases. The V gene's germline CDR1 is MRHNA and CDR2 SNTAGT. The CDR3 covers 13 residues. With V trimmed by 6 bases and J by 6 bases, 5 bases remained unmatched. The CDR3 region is CASRGQGDNGYTF. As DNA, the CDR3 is TGTGCCAGCAGGGGACAGGGAGATAATGGCTACACCTTC.

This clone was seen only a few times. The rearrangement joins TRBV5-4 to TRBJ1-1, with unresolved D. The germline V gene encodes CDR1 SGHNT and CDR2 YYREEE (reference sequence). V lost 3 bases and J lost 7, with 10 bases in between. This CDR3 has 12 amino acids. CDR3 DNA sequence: TGTGCCAGCAGCTCGGATGGAGTTGAAGCTTTCTTT. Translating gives CASSSDGVEAFF.

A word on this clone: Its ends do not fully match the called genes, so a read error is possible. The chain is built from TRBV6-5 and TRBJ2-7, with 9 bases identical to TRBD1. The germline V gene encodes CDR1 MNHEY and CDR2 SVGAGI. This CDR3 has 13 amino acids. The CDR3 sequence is CASSPGQGYGQYF. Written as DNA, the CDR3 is TGTGCCAGCAGTCCGGGACAGGGATACGGGCAGTACTTC.

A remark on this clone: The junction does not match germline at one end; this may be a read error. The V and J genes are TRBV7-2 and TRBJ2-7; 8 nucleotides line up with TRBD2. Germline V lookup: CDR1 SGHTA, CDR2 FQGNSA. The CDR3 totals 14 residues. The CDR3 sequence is CASGRRTSSHEQYF. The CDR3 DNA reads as TGTGCCAGCGGCCGCAGGACTAGCTCCCACGAGCAGTACTTC.

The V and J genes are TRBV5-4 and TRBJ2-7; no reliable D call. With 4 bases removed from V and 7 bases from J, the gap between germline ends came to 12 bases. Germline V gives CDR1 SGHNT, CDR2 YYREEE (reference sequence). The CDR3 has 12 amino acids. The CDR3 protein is CASSGGPGEQYF. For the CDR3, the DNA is TGTGCCAGCAGCGGCGGCCCCGGGGAGCAGTACTTC.

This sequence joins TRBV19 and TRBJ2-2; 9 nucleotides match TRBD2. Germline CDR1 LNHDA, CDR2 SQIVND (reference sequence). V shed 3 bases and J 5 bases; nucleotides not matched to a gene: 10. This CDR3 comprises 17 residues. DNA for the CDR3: TGTGCCAGTAGTATCGCCCCGCTAGCGGGAAGAACCGGGGAGCTGTTTTTT. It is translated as CASSIAPLAGRTGELFF.

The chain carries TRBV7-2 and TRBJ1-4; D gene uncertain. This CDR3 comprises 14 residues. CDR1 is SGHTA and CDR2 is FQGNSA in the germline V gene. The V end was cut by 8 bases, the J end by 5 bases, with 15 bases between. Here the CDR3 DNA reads TGTGCCAGCGCCCCCGGACTGACGAATGAAAAACTGTTTTTT. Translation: CASAPGLTNEKLFF. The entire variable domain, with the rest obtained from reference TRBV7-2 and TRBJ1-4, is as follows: GAGVSQSPSNKVTEKGKDVELRCDPISGHTALYWYRQSLGQGLEFLIYFQGNSAPDKSGLPSDRFSAERTGGSVSTLTIQRTQQEDSAVYLCASAPGLTNEKLFFGSGTQLSVL.